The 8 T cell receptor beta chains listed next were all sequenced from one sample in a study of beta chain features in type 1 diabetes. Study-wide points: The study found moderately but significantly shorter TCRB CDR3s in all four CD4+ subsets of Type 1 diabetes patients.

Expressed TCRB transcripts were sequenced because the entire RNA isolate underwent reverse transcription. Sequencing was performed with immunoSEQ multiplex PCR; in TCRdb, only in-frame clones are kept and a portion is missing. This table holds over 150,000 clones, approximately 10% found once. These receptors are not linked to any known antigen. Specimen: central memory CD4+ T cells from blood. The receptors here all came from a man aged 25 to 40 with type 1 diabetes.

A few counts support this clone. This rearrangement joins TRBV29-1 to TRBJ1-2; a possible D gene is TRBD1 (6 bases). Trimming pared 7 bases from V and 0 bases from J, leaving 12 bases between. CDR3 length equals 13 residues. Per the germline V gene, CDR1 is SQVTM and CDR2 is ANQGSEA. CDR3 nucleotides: TGCAGCGCCTCGGACAGATCTAACTATGGCTACACCTTC. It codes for CSASDRSNYGYTF.

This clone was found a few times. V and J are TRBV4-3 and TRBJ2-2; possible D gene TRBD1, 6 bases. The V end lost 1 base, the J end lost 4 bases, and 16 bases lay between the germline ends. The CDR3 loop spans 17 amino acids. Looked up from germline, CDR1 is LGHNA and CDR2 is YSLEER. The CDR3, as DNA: TGCGCCAGCAGCCAAGGCCCAGTGGGGGCGGGCACCGGGGAGCTGTTTTTT. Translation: CASSQGPVGAGTGELFF.

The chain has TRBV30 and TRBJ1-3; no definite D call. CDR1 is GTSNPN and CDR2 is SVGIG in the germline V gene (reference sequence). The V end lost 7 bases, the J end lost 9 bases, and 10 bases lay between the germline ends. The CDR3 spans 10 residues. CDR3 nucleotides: TGTGCCTCGGGAGATTCCACCATATATTTT. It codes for CASGDSTIYF.

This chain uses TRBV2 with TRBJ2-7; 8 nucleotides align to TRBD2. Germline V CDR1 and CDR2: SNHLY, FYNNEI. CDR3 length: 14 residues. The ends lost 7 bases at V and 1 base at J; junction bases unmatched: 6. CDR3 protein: CASKVSGSSYEQYF. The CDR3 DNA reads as TGTGCCAGCAAAGTCAGCGGGAGTTCCTACGAGCAGTACTTC.

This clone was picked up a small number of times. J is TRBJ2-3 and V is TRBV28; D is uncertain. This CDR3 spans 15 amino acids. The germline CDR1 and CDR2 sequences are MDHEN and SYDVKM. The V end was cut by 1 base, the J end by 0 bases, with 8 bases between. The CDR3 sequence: CASSLLVGSTDTQYF. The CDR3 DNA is TGTGCCAGCAGTTTATTGGTGGGCAGCACAGATACGCAGTATTTT.

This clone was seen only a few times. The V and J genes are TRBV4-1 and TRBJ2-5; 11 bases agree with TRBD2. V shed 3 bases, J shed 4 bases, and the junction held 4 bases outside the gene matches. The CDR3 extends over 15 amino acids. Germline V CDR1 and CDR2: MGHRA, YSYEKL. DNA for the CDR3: TGCGCCAGCAGCCACGATGGACTAGCGGGAGAGACCCAGTACTTC. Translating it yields CASSHDGLAGETQYF.

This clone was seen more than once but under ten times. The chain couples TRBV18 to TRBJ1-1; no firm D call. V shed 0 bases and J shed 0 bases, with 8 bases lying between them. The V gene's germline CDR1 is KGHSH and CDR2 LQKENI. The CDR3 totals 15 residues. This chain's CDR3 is CASSPPSQVNTEAFF. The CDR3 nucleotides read TGTGCCAGCTCACCACCAAGTCAGGTGAACACTGAAGCTTTCTTT. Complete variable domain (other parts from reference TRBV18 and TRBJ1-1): NAGVMQNPRHLVRRRGQEARLRCSPMKGHSHVYWYRQLPEEGLKFMVYLQKENIIDESGMPKERFSAEFPKEGPSILRIQQVVRGDSAAYFCASSPPSQVNTEAFFGQGTRLTVV.

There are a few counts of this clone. In DNA, the CDR3 is TGCAGCGTTGACGCGGGAGTCGGTGAGACCCAGTACTTC. Translated, it gives CSVDAGVGETQYF. The V gene is TRBV29-1, the J gene TRBJ2-5; the match to TRBD2 covers 7 bases. The CDR3 contains 13 residues. The ends lost 3 bases at V and 5 bases at J; junction bases unmatched: 6. CDR1 and CDR2 (germline): SQVTM, ANQGSEA. The complete variable domain, with remaining parts taken from reference TRBV29-1 and TRBJ2-5, reads SAVISQKPSRDICQRGTSLTIQCQVDSQVTMMFWYRQQPGQSLTLIATANQGSEATYESGFVIDKFPISRPNLTFSTLTVSNMSPEDSSIYLCSVDAGVGETQYFGPGTRLLVL.